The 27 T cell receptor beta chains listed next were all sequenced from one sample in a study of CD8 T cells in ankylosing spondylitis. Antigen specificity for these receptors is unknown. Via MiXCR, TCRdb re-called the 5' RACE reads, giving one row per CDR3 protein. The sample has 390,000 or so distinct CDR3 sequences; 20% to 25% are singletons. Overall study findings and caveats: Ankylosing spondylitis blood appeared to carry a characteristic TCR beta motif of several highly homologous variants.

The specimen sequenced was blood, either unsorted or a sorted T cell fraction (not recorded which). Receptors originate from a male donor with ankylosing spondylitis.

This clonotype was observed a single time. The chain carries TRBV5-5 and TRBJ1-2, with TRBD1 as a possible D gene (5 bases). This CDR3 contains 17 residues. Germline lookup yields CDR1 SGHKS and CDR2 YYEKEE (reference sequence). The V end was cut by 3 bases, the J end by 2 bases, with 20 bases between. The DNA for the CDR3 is TGTGCCAGCAGCTCTTTACCGGGGCGCAGGAAAAACTATGGCTACACCTTC. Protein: CASSSLPGRRKNYGYTF.

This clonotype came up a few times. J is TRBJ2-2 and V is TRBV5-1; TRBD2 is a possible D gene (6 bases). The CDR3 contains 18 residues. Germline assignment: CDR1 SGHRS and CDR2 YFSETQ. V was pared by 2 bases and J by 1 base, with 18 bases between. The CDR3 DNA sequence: TGCGCCAGCAGCTTTGGCTGGGGGGAGCGACAGAACACCGGGGAGCTGTTTTTT. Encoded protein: CASSFGWGERQNTGELFF.

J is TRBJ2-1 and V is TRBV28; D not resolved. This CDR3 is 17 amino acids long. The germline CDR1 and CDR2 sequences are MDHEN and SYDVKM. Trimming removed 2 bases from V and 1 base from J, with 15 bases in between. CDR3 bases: TGTGCCAGCAGTTTAGGAGCCGCTCCCATTTCCTACAATGAGCAGTTCTTC. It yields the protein CASSLGAAPISYNEQFF. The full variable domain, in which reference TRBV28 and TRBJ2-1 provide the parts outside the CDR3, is DVKVTQSSRYLVKRTGEKVFLECVQDMDHENMFWYRQDPGLGLRLIYFSYDVKMKEKGDIPEGYSVSREKKERFSLILESASTNQTSMYLCASSLGAAPISYNEQFFGPGTRLTVL.

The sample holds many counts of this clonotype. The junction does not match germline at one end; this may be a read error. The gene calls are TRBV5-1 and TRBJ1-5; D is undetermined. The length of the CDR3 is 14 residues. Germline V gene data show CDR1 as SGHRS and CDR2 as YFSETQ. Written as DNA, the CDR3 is TGTGCCAGCAGCTTGACTGGGGGCAATCAGCCCCAGCATTTT. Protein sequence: CASSLTGGNQPQHF.

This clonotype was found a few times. The CDR3 loop reads CASSLHRGLKVDTGELFF. CDR3 coding DNA: TGTGCCAGCAGCTTACACCGGGGCCTCAAGGTGGACACCGGGGAGCTGTTTTTT. This sequence joins TRBV11-1 and TRBJ2-2, with D possibly being TRBD1 or TRBD2 (5 bases each). The V end lost 2 bases, the J end lost 3 bases, and 19 bases lay between the germline ends. This CDR3 comprises 18 residues. Germline V gene sequence: CDR1 SGHAT, CDR2 FQDESV (reference sequence).

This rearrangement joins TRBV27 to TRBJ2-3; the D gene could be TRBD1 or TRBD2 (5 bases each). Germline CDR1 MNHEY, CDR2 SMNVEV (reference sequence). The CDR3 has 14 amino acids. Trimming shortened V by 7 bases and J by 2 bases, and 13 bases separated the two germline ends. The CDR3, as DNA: TGTGCCAGCAACCCTCAGGGACCCACAGATACGCAGTATTTT. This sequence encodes CASNPQGPTDTQYF.

In DNA, the CDR3 is TGTGCCAGCAGGAAAATTCGACAGGGGAACACCGGGGAGCTGTTTTTT. It is translated as CASRKIRQGNTGELFF. The chain combines TRBV5-5 with TRBJ2-2; 7 nucleotides align to TRBD1. The ends lost 5 bases at V and 1 base at J; junction bases unmatched: 8. This CDR3 comprises 16 residues. CDR1 SGHKS and CDR2 YYEKEE come from the germline V gene (reference sequence).

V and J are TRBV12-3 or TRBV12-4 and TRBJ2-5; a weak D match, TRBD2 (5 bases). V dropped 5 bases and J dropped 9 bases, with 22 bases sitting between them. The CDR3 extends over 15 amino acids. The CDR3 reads CASSAHSAARAAQYF. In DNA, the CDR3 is TGTGCCAGCAGTGCACATTCAGCGGCCCGGGCGGCCCAGTACTTC.

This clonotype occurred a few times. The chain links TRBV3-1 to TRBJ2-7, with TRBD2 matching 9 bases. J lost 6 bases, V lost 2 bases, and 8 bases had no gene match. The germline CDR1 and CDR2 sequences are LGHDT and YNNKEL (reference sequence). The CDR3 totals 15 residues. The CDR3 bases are TGTGCCAGCAGCCAAATACTAGCGGGCGGAGGCGAGCAGTACTTC. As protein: CASSQILAGGGEQYF.

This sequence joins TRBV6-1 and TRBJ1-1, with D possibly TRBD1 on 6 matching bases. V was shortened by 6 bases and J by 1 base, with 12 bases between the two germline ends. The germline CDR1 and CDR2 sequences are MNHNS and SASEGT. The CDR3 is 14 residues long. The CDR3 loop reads CASRPHRENTEAFF. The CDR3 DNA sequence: TGTGCCAGCAGGCCTCACAGGGAGAACACTGAAGCTTTCTTT.

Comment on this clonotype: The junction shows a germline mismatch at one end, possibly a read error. The CDR3 bases are TGTGCCAGCTCATCACCGACTAGCGGATCCTACGAGCAGTACTTC. This codes for CASSSPTSGSYEQYF. The rearrangement joins TRBV18 to TRBJ2-7; 9 bases are shared with TRBD2. Germline lookup yields CDR1 KGHSH and CDR2 LQKENI. This CDR3 has 15 amino acids.

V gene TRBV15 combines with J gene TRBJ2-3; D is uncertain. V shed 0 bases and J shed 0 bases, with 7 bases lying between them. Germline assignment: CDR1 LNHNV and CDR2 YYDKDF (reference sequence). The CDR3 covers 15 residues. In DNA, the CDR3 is TGTGCCACCAGCAGAGAGGGTAGGAGCACAGATACGCAGTATTTT. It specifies CATSREGRSTDTQYF. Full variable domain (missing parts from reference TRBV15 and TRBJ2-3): DAMVIQNPRYQVTQFGKPVTLSCSQTLNHNVMYWYQQKSSQAPKLLFHYYDKDFNNEADTPDNFQSRRPNTSFCFLDIRSPGLGDTAMYLCATSREGRSTDTQYFGPGTRLTVL.

In DNA, the CDR3 is TGCAGTGCTAGTCACAGGGGGAACACCGGGGAGCTGTTTTTT. It codes for CSASHRGNTGELFF. The chain has TRBV20-1 and TRBJ2-2, with TRBD1 matching over 7 bases. The CDR3 spans 14 residues. The V gene end was trimmed by 3 bases and the J gene end by 1 base; junction bases not matched to a gene: 2. Germline CDR1 and CDR2: DFQATT and SNEGSKA (reference sequence).

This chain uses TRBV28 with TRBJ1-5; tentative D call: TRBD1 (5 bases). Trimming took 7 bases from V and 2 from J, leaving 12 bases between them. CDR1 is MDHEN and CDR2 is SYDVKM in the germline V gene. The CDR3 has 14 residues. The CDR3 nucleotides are TGTGCCAGCACCCCTGGGGGTCGCAATCAGCCCCAGCATTTT. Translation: CASTPGGRNQPQHF.

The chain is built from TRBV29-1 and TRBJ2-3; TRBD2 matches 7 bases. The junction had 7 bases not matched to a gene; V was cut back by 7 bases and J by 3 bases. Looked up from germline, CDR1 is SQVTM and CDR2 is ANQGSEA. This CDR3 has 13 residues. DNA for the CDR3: TGCAGCGCCTCTCTTAGCGGGACAGATACGCAGTATTTT. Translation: CSASLSGTDTQYF.

The CDR3 sequence: CASSLEQGNQEKLFF. The CDR3 coding sequence is TGTGCCAGCTCCCTGGAACAGGGGAATCAAGAAAAACTGTTTTTT. V gene TRBV18 combines with J gene TRBJ1-4; 7 bases map to TRBD1. Germline V gene sequence: CDR1 KGHSH, CDR2 LQKENI. The CDR3 totals 15 residues. The junction had 12 bases not matched to a gene; V was cut back by 6 bases and J by 8 bases.

The CDR3 protein is CASSLWRGNTGELFF. DNA of the CDR3: TGTGCCAGCAGCTTATGGCGGGGGAACACCGGGGAGCTGTTTTTT. This rearrangement joins TRBV5-6 to TRBJ2-2, with D perhaps TRBD2 (6 bases). The length of the CDR3 is 15 residues. V was trimmed by 2 bases and J by 1 base, leaving 9 bases between them. CDR1 and CDR2 (germline): SGHDT, YYEEEE.

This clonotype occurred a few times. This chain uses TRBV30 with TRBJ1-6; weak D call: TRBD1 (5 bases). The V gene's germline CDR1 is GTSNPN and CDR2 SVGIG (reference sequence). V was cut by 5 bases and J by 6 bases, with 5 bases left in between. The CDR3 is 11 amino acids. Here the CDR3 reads CAWDSNSPLHF. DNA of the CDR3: TGTGCCTGGGACAGTAATTCACCCCTCCACTTT.

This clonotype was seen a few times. The CDR3 protein is CASSNTGVGTDTQYF. The DNA for the CDR3 is TGTGCCAGCAGCAACACCGGGGTGGGGACAGATACGCAGTATTTT. V is TRBV7-9 and J is TRBJ2-3; TRBD2 might be the D (5 bases). This CDR3 is 15 amino acids long. Germline V gene data show CDR1 as SEHNR and CDR2 as FQNEAQ (reference sequence). V shed 5 bases and J shed 3 bases, with 15 bases lying between them.

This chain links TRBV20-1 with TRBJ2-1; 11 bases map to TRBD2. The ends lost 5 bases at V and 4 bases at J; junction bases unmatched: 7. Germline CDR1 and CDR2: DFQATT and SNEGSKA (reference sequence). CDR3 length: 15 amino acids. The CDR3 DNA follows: TGCAGTGCTCCCCGGACTAGCGGGCCGTACAATGAGCAGTTCTTC. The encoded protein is CSAPRTSGPYNEQFF.

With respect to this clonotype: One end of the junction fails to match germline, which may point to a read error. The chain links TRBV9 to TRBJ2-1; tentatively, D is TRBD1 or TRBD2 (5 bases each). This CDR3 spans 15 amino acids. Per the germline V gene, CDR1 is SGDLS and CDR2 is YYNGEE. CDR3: CATSRDVEAYNEQFF. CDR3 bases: TGTGCCACCAGCCGGGACGTAGAAGCCTACAATGAGCAGTTCTTC.

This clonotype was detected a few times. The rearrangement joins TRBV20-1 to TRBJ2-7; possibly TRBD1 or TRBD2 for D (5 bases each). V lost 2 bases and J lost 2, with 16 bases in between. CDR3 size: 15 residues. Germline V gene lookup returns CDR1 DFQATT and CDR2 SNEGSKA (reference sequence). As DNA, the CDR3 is TGCAGTGCTAGATCCGGGACCCGAATCGCCTACGAGCAGTACTTC. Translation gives CSARSGTRIAYEQYF.

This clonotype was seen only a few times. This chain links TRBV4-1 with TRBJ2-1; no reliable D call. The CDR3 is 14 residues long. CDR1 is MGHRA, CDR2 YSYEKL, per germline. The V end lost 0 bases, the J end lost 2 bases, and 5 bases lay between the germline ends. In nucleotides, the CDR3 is TGCGCCAGCAGCCAAGAACGGGCCTACAATGAGCAGTTCTTC. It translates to CASSQERAYNEQFF.

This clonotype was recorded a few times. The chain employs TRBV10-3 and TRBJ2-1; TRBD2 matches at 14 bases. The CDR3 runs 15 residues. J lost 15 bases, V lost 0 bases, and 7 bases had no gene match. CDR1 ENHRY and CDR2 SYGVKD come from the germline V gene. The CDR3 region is CAISESGTSGSFLFF. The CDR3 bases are TGTGCCATCAGTGAGTCCGGGACTAGCGGGAGTTTCCTGTTCTTC.

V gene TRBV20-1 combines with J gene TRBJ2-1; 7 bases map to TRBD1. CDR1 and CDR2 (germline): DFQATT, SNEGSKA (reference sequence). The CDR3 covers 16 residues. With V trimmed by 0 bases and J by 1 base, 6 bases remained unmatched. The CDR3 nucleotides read TGCAGTGCTAGAGACGAGGGCAGGGGGTCCTACAATGAGCAGTTCTTC. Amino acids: CSARDEGRGSYNEQFF.

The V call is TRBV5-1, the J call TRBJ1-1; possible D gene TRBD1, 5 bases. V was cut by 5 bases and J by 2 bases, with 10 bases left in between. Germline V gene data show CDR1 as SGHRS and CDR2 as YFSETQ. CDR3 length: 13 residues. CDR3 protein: CASRDTLNTEAFF. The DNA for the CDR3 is TGCGCCAGCAGGGACACCCTAAACACTGAAGCTTTCTTT.

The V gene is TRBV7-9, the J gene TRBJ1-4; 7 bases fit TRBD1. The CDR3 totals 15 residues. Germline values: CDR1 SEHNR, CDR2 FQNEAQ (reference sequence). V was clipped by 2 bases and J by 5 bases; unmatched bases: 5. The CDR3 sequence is CASSLQAGGNEKLFF. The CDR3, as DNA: TGTGCCAGCAGCTTACAGGCAGGGGGGAATGAAAAACTGTTTTTT.